Listed below are T cell receptor beta chains from one sample, sequenced in a study of regulatory T cells in long-lasting Graves disease. TCRdb re-derived calls from the multiplex PCR reads in MiXCR, one entry per CDR3 protein. The sample holds fewer than 400,000 distinct CDR3 sequences, around 20% seen once. The sample in question was peripheral blood mononuclear cells (PBMCs), obtained when the disease was refractory, from a patient treated with antithyroid drugs. The receptors were gathered from a female donor with Graves disease. CDR3s include the opening cysteine and the closing phenylalanine or tryptophan. Fields, in order: CDR3 length, clone size, D gene, V gene, J gene, CDR3 protein, CDR3 DNA. D genes are given only for firm matches. Rows may omit the clone size; those that give it use once, few, many or a size class.

len: 14
abundance: few
d_gene: NA
v_gene: TRBV3-1
j_gene: TRBJ1-2
CDR3aa: CASSQRTVKMGYTF
CDR3nt: TGTGCCAGCAGCCAAAGGACAGTTAAAATGGGCTACACCTTC

len: 14
abundance: NA
d_gene: TRBD1
v_gene: TRBV6-1
j_gene: TRBJ2-7
CDR3aa: CASSQDRVAYEQYF
CDR3nt: TGTGCCAGCAGCCAAGACAGGGTTGCCTACGAGCAGTACTTC

len: 13
abundance: NA
d_gene: NA
v_gene: TRBV19
j_gene: TRBJ1-2
CDR3aa: CASSNSGAYGYTF
CDR3nt: TGTGCCAGTAGCAACAGTGGGGCCTATGGCTACACCTTC

len: 15
abundance: few
d_gene: TRBD2
v_gene: TRBV30
j_gene: TRBJ2-7
CDR3aa: CAWSVGAGPQYEQYF
CDR3nt: TGTGCCTGGAGTGTAGGAGCGGGACCCCAATACGAGCAGTACTTC

len: 15
abundance: NA
d_gene: NA
v_gene: TRBV7-2
j_gene: TRBJ2-1
CDR3aa: CASSLRGSSYNEQSF
CDR3nt: TGTGCCAGCAGCTTAAGAGGGAGTTCCTACAATGAGCAGTCCTTC

len: 16
abundance: few
d_gene: TRBD2
v_gene: TRBV7-9
j_gene: TRBJ2-2
CDR3aa: CASSAVGLAGVGELFF
CDR3nt: TGTGCCAGCAGCGCAGTGGGACTAGCGGGAGTCGGGGAGCTGTTTTTT

len: 14
abundance: many
d_gene: TRBD1
v_gene: TRBV6-1
j_gene: TRBJ2-5
CDR3aa: CASSVTGGRETQYF
CDR3nt: TGTGCCAGCAGTGTTACAGGGGGGCGAGAGACCCAGTACTTC

len: 15
abundance: many
d_gene: NA
v_gene: TRBV19
j_gene: TRBJ1-4
CDR3aa: CASRPGGATNEKLFF
CDR3nt: TGTGCCAGTAGGCCCGGGGGAGCAACTAATGAAAAACTGTTTTTT

len: 14
abundance: many
d_gene: TRBD1
v_gene: TRBV6-2/TRBV6-3
j_gene: TRBJ1-2
CDR3aa: CASTHTTGSGGYTF
CDR3nt: TGTGCCAGCACTCACACGACAGGGTCCGGTGGCTACACCTTC

len: 16
abundance: many
d_gene: TRBD1
v_gene: TRBV3-1
j_gene: TRBJ2-7
CDR3aa: CASSPSFGQGPYEQYF
CDR3nt: TGTGCCAGCAGTCCGTCCTTCGGACAGGGCCCCTACGAGCAGTACTTC

len: 11
abundance: many
d_gene: NA
v_gene: TRBV20-1
j_gene: TRBJ2-7
CDR3aa: CSASPSNEQYF
CDR3nt: TGCAGTGCTAGTCCTTCGAACGAGCAGTACTTC

len: 18
abundance: NA
d_gene: NA
v_gene: TRBV4-1
j_gene: TRBJ1-1
CDR3aa: CASSQDPPGAAGDTEAFF
CDR3nt: TGCGCCAGCAGCCAAGATCCCCCCGGGGCAGCAGGGGACACTGAAGCTTTCTTT

len: 15
abundance: many
d_gene: NA
v_gene: TRBV2
j_gene: TRBJ2-5
CDR3aa: CASSATPAIQETQYF
CDR3nt: TGTGCCAGCAGTGCCACCCCTGCAATCCAAGAGACCCAGTACTTC

len: 15
abundance: many
d_gene: NA
v_gene: TRBV7-8
j_gene: TRBJ1-2
CDR3aa: CASSSRQQNYYGYTF
CDR3nt: TGTGCCAGCAGCTCAAGACAGCAAAATTACTATGGCTACACCTTC

len: 13
abundance: few
d_gene: NA
v_gene: TRBV10-3
j_gene: TRBJ2-2
CDR3aa: CAISVGGFGELFF
CDR3nt: TGTGCCATCAGTGTTGGGGGATTCGGGGAGCTGTTTTTT

len: 13
abundance: many
d_gene: NA
v_gene: TRBV28
j_gene: TRBJ1-5
CDR3aa: CASSLTLDQPQHF
CDR3nt: TGTGCCAGCAGTCTGACTCTGGATCAGCCCCAGCATTTT

len: 10
abundance: many
d_gene: NA
v_gene: TRBV29-1
j_gene: TRBJ1-2
CDR3aa: CSAKDYGYTF
CDR3nt: TGCAGCGCCAAAGATTATGGCTACACCTTC

len: 17
abundance: NA
d_gene: NA
v_gene: TRBV7-6
j_gene: TRBJ1-4
CDR3aa: CASSLGAGGWTNEKLFF
CDR3nt: TGTGCCAGCAGCTTAGGCGCTGGGGGGTGGACTAATGAAAAACTGTTTTTT

len: 15
abundance: many
d_gene: NA
v_gene: TRBV3-1
j_gene: TRBJ1-5
CDR3aa: CASSQGGGLGQPQHF
CDR3nt: TGTGCCAGCAGCCAAGGAGGGGGGCTCGGTCAGCCCCAGCATTTT

len: 14
abundance: few
d_gene: TRBD2
v_gene: TRBV20-1
j_gene: TRBJ2-7
CDR3aa: CSARAGGSVYEQYF
CDR3nt: TGCAGTGCCAGGGCCGGCGGGAGTGTTTACGAGCAGTACTTC

len: 14
abundance: NA
d_gene: NA
v_gene: TRBV15
j_gene: TRBJ2-5
CDR3aa: CATSREGAEETQYF
CDR3nt: TGTGCCACCAGCAGAGAGGGAGCGGAAGAGACCCAGTACTTC

len: 16
abundance: many
d_gene: TRBD1
v_gene: TRBV10-3
j_gene: TRBJ2-5
CDR3aa: CAISESVVQGAETQYF
CDR3nt: TGTGCCATCAGTGAGTCAGTCGTTCAGGGGGCCGAGACCCAGTACTTC

len: 14
abundance: many
d_gene: TRBD1
v_gene: TRBV2
j_gene: TRBJ2-5
CDR3aa: CASGTRDSRETQYF
CDR3nt: TGTGCCAGCGGTACCCGGGACAGTCGAGAGACCCAGTACTTC

len: 12
abundance: many
d_gene: NA
v_gene: TRBV28
j_gene: TRBJ1-1
CDR3aa: CAIKGMNTEAFF
CDR3nt: TGTGCCATCAAAGGGATGAACACTGAAGCTTTCTTT

len: 12
abundance: NA
d_gene: NA
v_gene: TRBV19
j_gene: TRBJ2-7
CDR3aa: CASSNHAYEQYF
CDR3nt: TGTGCCAGTAGTAACCACGCCTACGAGCAGTACTTC

len: 13
abundance: NA
d_gene: NA
v_gene: TRBV7-2
j_gene: TRBJ2-2
CDR3aa: CASSFFQEGELFF
CDR3nt: TGTGCCAGCAGCTTTTTTCAGGAAGGGGAGCTGTTTTTT

len: 15
abundance: NA
d_gene: TRBD1
v_gene: TRBV6-1
j_gene: TRBJ1-5
CDR3aa: CASRRPGQGSQPQHF
CDR3nt: TGTGCCAGCAGACGACCGGGACAGGGTTCTCAGCCCCAGCATTTT

len: 14
abundance: few
d_gene: TRBD1
v_gene: TRBV7-9
j_gene: TRBJ2-5
CDR3aa: CASSLMGQQETQYF
CDR3nt: TGTGCCAGCAGCTTAATGGGACAGCAAGAGACCCAGTACTTC

len: 15
abundance: many
d_gene: NA
v_gene: TRBV2
j_gene: TRBJ2-2
CDR3aa: CASIGTPSNTGELFF
CDR3nt: TGTGCCAGCATTGGGACTCCTTCGAACACCGGGGAGCTGTTTTTT

len: 14
abundance: few
d_gene: NA
v_gene: TRBV18
j_gene: TRBJ1-1
CDR3aa: CASSPQGLVTEAFF
CDR3nt: TGTGCCAGCTCACCACAGGGGCTCGTCACTGAAGCTTTCTTT

len: 15
abundance: NA
d_gene: TRBD2
v_gene: TRBV28
j_gene: TRBJ2-1
CDR3aa: CASRTQGWVAGELFF
CDR3nt: TGTGCCAGCAGGACCCAGGGATGGGTTGCGGGAGAATTGTTCTTC

len: 16
abundance: few
d_gene: TRBD1
v_gene: TRBV13
j_gene: TRBJ2-5
CDR3aa: CASSLVGTGVKETQYF
CDR3nt: TGTGCCAGCAGCTTAGTTGGGACAGGGGTCAAAGAGACCCAGTACTTC

len: 16
abundance: few
d_gene: NA
v_gene: TRBV20-1
j_gene: TRBJ1-1
CDR3aa: CSARDETPQGPPEAFF
CDR3nt: TGCAGTGCTAGAGACGAGACTCCCCAGGGTCCCCCTGAAGCTTTCTTT

len: 14
abundance: few
d_gene: NA
v_gene: TRBV5-8
j_gene: TRBJ1-5
CDR3aa: CASSLDLTNQPQHF
CDR3nt: TGTGCCAGCAGCCTGGACCTAACCAATCAGCCCCAGCATTTT

len: 14
abundance: few
d_gene: NA
v_gene: TRBV27
j_gene: TRBJ2-2
CDR3aa: CASSLYPGGGELFF
CDR3nt: TGTGCCAGCAGTTTATATCCCGGGGGCGGGGAGCTGTTTTTT

len: 15
abundance: NA
d_gene: NA
v_gene: TRBV7-2
j_gene: TRBJ2-5
CDR3aa: CASSLAGLSQETQYF
CDR3nt: TGTGCCAGCAGCTTAGCAGGACTATCACAAGAGACCCAGTACTTC

len: 17
abundance: NA
d_gene: NA
v_gene: TRBV7-2
j_gene: TRBJ2-2
CDR3aa: CASRKIGGRRNTGELFF
CDR3nt: TGTGCCAGCAGAAAAATCGGAGGCAGGAGGAACACCGGGGAGCTGTTTTTT

len: 12
abundance: NA
d_gene: NA
v_gene: TRBV29-1
j_gene: TRBJ1-3
CDR3aa: CSAGTSGATIYF
CDR3nt: TGCAGCGCGGGGACATCCGGGGCCACCATATATTTT

len: 14
abundance: few
d_gene: NA
v_gene: TRBV6-1
j_gene: TRBJ2-7
CDR3aa: CASSSRGFSYEQYF
CDR3nt: TGTGCCAGCAGCAGCCGGGGCTTCTCCTACGAGCAGTACTTC

len: 13
abundance: many
d_gene: NA
v_gene: TRBV7-9
j_gene: TRBJ2-5
CDR3aa: CASTRGAQETQYF
CDR3nt: TGTGCCAGCACCCGCGGGGCTCAAGAGACCCAGTACTTC

len: 15
abundance: NA
d_gene: NA
v_gene: TRBV6-1
j_gene: TRBJ1-2
CDR3aa: CASSDLQRRNYGYTF
CDR3nt: TGTGCCAGCAGTGACCTCCAGCGCAGAAACTATGGCTACACCTTC

len: 13
abundance: many
d_gene: NA
v_gene: TRBV12-3/TRBV12-4
j_gene: TRBJ1-1
CDR3aa: CASRIKENTEAFF
CDR3nt: TGTGCCAGCAGGATAAAAGAGAACACTGAAGCTTTCTTT

len: 14
abundance: few
d_gene: NA
v_gene: TRBV2
j_gene: TRBJ2-2
CDR3aa: CASSGVMVTGELFF
CDR3nt: TGTGCCAGCAGTGGGGTGATGGTCACCGGGGAGCTGTTTTTT

len: 19
abundance: NA
d_gene: TRBD2
v_gene: TRBV5-1
j_gene: TRBJ2-2
CDR3aa: CASSLAPVASGKNTGELFF
CDR3nt: TGCGCCAGCAGCTTGGCCCCTGTGGCTAGCGGGAAGAACACCGGGGAGCTGTTTTTT

len: 15
abundance: many
d_gene: NA
v_gene: TRBV11-2
j_gene: TRBJ2-7
CDR3aa: CASSLEARQADEQYF
CDR3nt: TGTGCCAGCAGCTTAGAGGCGCGGCAGGCCGACGAGCAGTACTTC

len: 19
abundance: few
d_gene: NA
v_gene: TRBV10-3
j_gene: TRBJ1-6
CDR3aa: CAISEGAGTSEGANSPLHF
CDR3nt: TGTGCCATCAGTGAAGGTGCCGGGACATCCGAAGGGGCGAATTCACCCCTCCACTTT

len: 12
abundance: NA
d_gene: NA
v_gene: TRBV10-2
j_gene: TRBJ1-2
CDR3aa: CASSVGSREYTF
CDR3nt: TGCGCCAGCAGTGTGGGTAGTAGGGAGTACACCTTC

len: 17
abundance: NA
d_gene: TRBD1
v_gene: TRBV19
j_gene: TRBJ2-6
CDR3aa: CASSPGQGYSGANVLTF
CDR3nt: TGTGCCAGTAGCCCGGGACAGGGGTACTCTGGGGCCAACGTCCTGACTTTC

len: 13
abundance: many
d_gene: NA
v_gene: TRBV7-9
j_gene: TRBJ2-7
CDR3aa: CASSLQGTLEQYF
CDR3nt: TGTGCCAGCAGCCTACAGGGAACTCTCGAGCAGTACTTC

len: 17
abundance: few
d_gene: TRBD1
v_gene: TRBV5-1
j_gene: TRBJ1-1
CDR3aa: CASSFNSQGALKTEAFF
CDR3nt: TGCGCCAGCAGCTTTAACTCCCAGGGGGCTCTGAAAACTGAAGCTTTCTTT

len: 15
abundance: NA
d_gene: TRBD1
v_gene: TRBV7-2
j_gene: TRBJ1-1
CDR3aa: CASSASHRGNTEAFF
CDR3nt: TGTGCCAGCAGCGCCTCCCACAGGGGAAACACTGAAGCTTTCTTT

len: 13
abundance: NA
d_gene: TRBD1
v_gene: TRBV15
j_gene: TRBJ2-7
CDR3aa: CATSIGTGYEQYF
CDR3nt: TGTGCCACCAGCATAGGGACAGGTTACGAGCAGTACTTC